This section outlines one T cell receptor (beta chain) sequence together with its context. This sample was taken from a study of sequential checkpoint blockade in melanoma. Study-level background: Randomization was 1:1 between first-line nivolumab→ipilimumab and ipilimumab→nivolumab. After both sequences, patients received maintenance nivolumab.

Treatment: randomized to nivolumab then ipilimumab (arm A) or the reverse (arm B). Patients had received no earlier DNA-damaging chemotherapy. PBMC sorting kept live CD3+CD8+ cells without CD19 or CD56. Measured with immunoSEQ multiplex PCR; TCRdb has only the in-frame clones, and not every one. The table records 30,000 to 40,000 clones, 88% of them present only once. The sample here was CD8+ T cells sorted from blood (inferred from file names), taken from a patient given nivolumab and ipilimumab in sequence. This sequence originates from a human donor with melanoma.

The CDR3 here is CASREGLAGGPSENEQFF. The DNA of the CDR3 is TGTGCCAGCAGGGAGGGACTAGCGGGAGGGCCCTCGGAGAATGAGCAGTTCTTC. The chain is built from TRBV13 and TRBJ2-1; 16 bases align to TRBD2. The CDR3 runs to 18 residues. The germline gives CDR1 PRHDT, CDR2 FYEKMQ (reference sequence). V was clipped by 6 bases and J by 7 bases; unmatched bases: 12. The full variable domain, in which reference TRBV13 and TRBJ2-1 provide the parts outside the CDR3, is AAGVIQSPRHLIKEKRETATLKCYPIPRHDTVYWYQQGPGQDPQFLISFYEKMQSDKGSIPDRFSAQQFSDYHSELNMSSLELGDSALYFCASREGLAGGPSENEQFFGPGTRLTVL.